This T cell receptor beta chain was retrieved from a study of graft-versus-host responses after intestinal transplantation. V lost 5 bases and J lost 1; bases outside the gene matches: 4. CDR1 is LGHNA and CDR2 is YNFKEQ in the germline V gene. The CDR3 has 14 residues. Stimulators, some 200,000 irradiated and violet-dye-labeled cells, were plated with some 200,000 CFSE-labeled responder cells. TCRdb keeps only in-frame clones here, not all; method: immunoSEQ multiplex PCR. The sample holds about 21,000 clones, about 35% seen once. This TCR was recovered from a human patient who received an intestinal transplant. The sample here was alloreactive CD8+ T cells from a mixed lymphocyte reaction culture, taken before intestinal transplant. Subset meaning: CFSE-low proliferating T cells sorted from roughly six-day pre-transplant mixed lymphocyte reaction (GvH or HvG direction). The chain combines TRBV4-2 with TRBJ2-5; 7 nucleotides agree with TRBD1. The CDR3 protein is CASSFSGGQETQYF. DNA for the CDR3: TGTGCCAGCAGCTTTTCAGGGGGCCAAGAGACCCAGTACTTC.